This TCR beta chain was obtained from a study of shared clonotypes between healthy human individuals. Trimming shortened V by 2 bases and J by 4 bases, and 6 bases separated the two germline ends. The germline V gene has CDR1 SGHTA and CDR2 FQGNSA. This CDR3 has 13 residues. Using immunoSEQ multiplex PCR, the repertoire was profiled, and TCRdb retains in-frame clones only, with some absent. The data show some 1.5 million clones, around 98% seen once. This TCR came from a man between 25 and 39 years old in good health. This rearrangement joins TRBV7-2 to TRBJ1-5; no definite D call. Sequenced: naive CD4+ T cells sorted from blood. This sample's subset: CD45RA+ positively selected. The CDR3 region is CASSLIPNQPQHF. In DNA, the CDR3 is TGTGCCAGCAGCTTAATTCCTAATCAGCCCCAGCATTTT.